This T cell receptor (beta chain) was sequenced during a study of T cells in Graves' hyperthyroidism and ophthalmopathy. CDR1 and CDR2 from the germline V gene are LNHDA and SQIVND (reference sequence). Trimming pared 5 bases from V and 0 bases from J, leaving 19 bases between. CDR3 length equals 17 residues. This clonotype was seen only a few times. The TCR beta CDR3 regions underwent amplification using RNA transcripts as the source. A set of HTBI primers served as the primers for a first-round RT-PCR of the TCR CDR3. Using its own MiXCR run on the multiplex PCR reads, TCRdb lists one record per CDR3 protein. The data contain over 250,000 distinct CDR3 sequences, about a sixth of them singletons.

This TCR derives from a woman aged 60-75 years with Graves' ophthalmopathy. The sample was blood. The rearrangement joins TRBV19 to TRBJ1-2, with D unresolved. The CDR3 reads CASSFSSQDRPNYGYTF. The CDR3 DNA is TGTGCCAGTAGTTTCTCCAGTCAGGACCGACCTAACTATGGCTACACCTTC.